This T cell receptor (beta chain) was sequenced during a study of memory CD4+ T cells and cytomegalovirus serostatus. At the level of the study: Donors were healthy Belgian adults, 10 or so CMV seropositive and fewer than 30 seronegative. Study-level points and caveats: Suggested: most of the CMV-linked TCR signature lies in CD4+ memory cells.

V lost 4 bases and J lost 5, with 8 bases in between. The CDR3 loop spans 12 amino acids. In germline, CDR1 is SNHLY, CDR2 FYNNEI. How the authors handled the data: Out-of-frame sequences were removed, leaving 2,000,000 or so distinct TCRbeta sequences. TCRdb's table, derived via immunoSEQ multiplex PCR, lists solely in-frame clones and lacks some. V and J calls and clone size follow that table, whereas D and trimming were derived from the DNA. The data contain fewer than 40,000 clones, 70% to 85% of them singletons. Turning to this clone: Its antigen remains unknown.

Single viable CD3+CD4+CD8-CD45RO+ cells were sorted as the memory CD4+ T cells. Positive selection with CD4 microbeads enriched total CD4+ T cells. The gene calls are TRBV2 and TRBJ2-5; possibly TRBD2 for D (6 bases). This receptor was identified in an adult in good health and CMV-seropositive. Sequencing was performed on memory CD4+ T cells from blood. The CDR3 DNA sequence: TGTGCCAGCAGTGTCCTAGCGGAGACCCAGTACTTC. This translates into CASSVLAETQYF.